This T cell receptor beta chain was observed in a study of a mutant IDH1 vaccine in newly diagnosed glioma. Study-wide context: Patients received eight vaccinations in weeks 1, 3, 5, 7, 11, 15, 19, 23. Treated patients, roughly 60% male and roughly 38% female, averaged approximately 40 years of age. General observations from the study: Induction of immune responses by the vaccine occurred in 93.3% of patients.

Sequenced by immunoSEQ multiplex PCR; TCRdb stores in-frame clones only, minus some. The sample contains approximately 45,000 clones, approximately 89% of which appear only once. Trimming shortened V by 4 bases and J by 8 bases, and 14 bases separated the two germline ends. Looked up from germline, CDR1 is GTSNPN and CDR2 is SVGIG (reference sequence). This CDR3 spans 12 amino acids. Of note for this clone: Its antigen is not identified.

Time point given: week 23, last vaccination. A single vaccine dose contained 300 ug of mutant IDH1 20-mer peptide, and topical imiquimod was used with it. This sequence joins TRBV30 and TRBJ1-2, with a possible D match to TRBD1 (6 bases). The receptor was derived from a middle-aged man with glioma. Sequences were derived from PBMCs, sampled from a glioma patient whose treatment included an IDH1 peptide vaccine. CDR3 sequence: CAWNVGGLGYTF. The CDR3 bases are TGTGCCTGGAATGTAGGGGGGCTCGGCTACACCTTC.